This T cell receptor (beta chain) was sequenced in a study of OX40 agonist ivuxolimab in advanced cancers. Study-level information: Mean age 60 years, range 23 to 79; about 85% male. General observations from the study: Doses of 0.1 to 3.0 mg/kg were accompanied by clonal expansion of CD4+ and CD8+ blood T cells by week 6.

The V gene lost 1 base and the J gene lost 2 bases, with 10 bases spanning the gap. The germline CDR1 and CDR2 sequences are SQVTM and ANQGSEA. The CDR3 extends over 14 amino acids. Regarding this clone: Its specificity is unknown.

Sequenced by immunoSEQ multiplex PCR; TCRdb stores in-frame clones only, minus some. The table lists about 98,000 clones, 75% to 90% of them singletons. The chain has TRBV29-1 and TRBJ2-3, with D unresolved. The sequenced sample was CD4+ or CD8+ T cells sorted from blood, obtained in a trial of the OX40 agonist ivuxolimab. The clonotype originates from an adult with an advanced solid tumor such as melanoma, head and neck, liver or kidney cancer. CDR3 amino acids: CSVEGLSLTDTQYF. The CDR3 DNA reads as TGCAGCGTTGAAGGTTTATCCCTCACAGATACGCAGTATTTT.